These 27 T cell receptor beta chains were all obtained from the same sample, sequenced in a study of T cell responses to AZD1222 COVID-19 vaccine. Generated by immunoSEQ multiplex PCR, the TCRdb table keeps only in-frame clones and is missing some. In the table there are around 170,000 clones, almost 90% of which are singletons. Sequenced here: peripheral blood, sampled 28 days after the second AZD1222 dose. These receptors all stem from an adult who received the AZD1222 COVID-19 vaccine.

V gene TRBV11-2 combines with J gene TRBJ1-5; a possible D gene is TRBD1 (5 bases). The germline V and J ends were trimmed by 5 bases and 7 bases, with 9 bases remaining between them. The CDR3 length is 12 residues. Germline values: CDR1 SGHAT, CDR2 FQNNGV. CDR3 bases: TGTGCCAGCAGCCAAGACAGCCAGCCCCAGCATTTT. Its translation: CASSQDSQPQHF. Using reference TRBV11-2 and TRBJ1-5 for the parts outside the CDR3, the full variable domain is EAGVAQSPRYKIIEKRQSVAFWCNPISGHATLYWYQQILGQGPKLLIQFQNNGVVDDSQLPKDRFSAERLKGVDSTLKIQPAKLEDSAVYLCASSQDSQPQHFGDGTRLSIL.

The chain is built from TRBV27 and TRBJ2-7; 11 nucleotides agree with TRBD1. CDR1 and CDR2 from the germline V gene are MNHEY and SMNVEV (reference sequence). The length of the CDR3 is 15 residues. The junction had 7 bases not matched to a gene; V was cut back by 3 bases and J by 6 bases. The chain's CDR3 is CASSFGTGGDSEQYF. CDR3 nucleotide sequence: TGTGCCAGCAGTTTTGGGACAGGGGGTGACTCCGAGCAGTACTTC.

The CDR3 DNA is TGCGCCAGCAGCTTGATGAGTTCCCTTGCTTCTGGGGCCAACGTCCTGACTTTC. As protein: CASSLMSSLASGANVLTF. The rearrangement joins TRBV5-1 to TRBJ2-6; D unclear. The CDR3 is made up of 18 amino acids. Per the germline V gene, CDR1 is SGHRS and CDR2 is YFSETQ. V was cut by 1 base and J by 1 base, with 15 bases left in between.

The chain has TRBV7-6 and TRBJ2-5; 11 nucleotides align to TRBD1. This CDR3 region has 15 residues. J was trimmed by 5 bases and V by 3 bases; bases with no gene match: 5. Germline lookup yields CDR1 SGHVS and CDR2 FNYEAQ. In DNA, the CDR3 is TGTGCCAGCAGCTTCCCGGGACAGGGGGTCGAGACCCAGTACTTC. Amino acids: CASSFPGQGVETQYF. The variable domain in full, with the rest retrieved from reference TRBV7-6 and TRBJ2-5, is GAGVSQSPRYKVTKRGQDVALRCDPISGHVSLYWYRQALGQGPEFLTYFNYEAQQDKSGLPNDRFSAERPEGSISTLTIQRTEQRDSAMYRCASSFPGQGVETQYFGPGTRLLVL.

The chain has TRBV5-5 and TRBJ2-5, with a weak D call TRBD2 (6 bases). CDR1 is SGHKS, CDR2 YYEKEE, per germline (reference sequence). The CDR3 consists of 14 residues. Trimming cost V 4 bases and J 4 bases, with 14 bases left between them. In DNA, the CDR3 is TGTGCCAGCAGCGGGGACGGGGGTTTAGAGACCCAGTACTTC. Protein sequence: CASSGDGGLETQYF. The full variable domain, rest sourced from reference TRBV5-5 and TRBJ2-5, is DAGVTQSPTHLIKTRGQQVTLRCSPISGHKSVSWYQQVLGQGPQFIFQYYEKEERGRGNFPDRFSARQFPNYSSELNVNALLLGDSALYLCASSGDGGLETQYFGPGTRLLVL.

The table lists this clone with a count of one. V gene TRBV7-3 combines with J gene TRBJ2-1, with D possibly TRBD2 on 5 matching bases. The V end lost 4 bases, the J end lost 9 bases, and 13 bases lay between the germline ends. The CDR3 is 13 residues long. CDR1 is SGHTA, CDR2 FQGTGA, per germline. CDR3 coding DNA: TGTGCCAGCAGCTCTAGGCGAGGAGGTGAGCAGTTCTTC. Encoded protein: CASSSRRGGEQFF.

This clone has just one count. The chain combines TRBV5-1 with TRBJ2-3, with TRBD2 identical over 9 bases. Trimming removed 4 bases from V and 4 bases from J; junction bases left unmatched: 10. Germline V gene sequence: CDR1 SGHRS, CDR2 YFSETQ. This CDR3 spans 16 amino acids. The CDR3 nucleotides read TGCGCCAGCAGCCCTCGGGATAGCGGGGGCGCAGATACGCAGTATTTT. This translates into CASSPRDSGGADTQYF.

The J gene is TRBJ2-1, the V gene TRBV11-3, with 7 bases that match TRBD1. The CDR3 length is 13 residues. J lost 7 bases, V lost 3 bases, and 3 bases had no gene match. Germline V gene lookup returns CDR1 SGHNT and CDR2 YENEEA. This CDR3 reads CASSFLTGNEQFF. DNA of the CDR3: TGTGCCAGCAGCTTTTTGACAGGGAATGAGCAGTTCTTC.

The chain carries TRBV3-1 (or the pseudogene TRBV3-2) and TRBJ2-3; D gene uncertain. CDR1 and CDR2 from the germline V gene are LGHDT and YNNKEL (reference sequence). The V gene lost 1 base and the J gene lost 2 bases, with 10 bases spanning the gap. The CDR3 covers 15 residues. CDR3 DNA sequence: TGTGCCAGCAGCCAAGGTCCAGTATCCACAGATACGCAGTATTTT. Amino acid sequence: CASSQGPVSTDTQYF.

Here the CDR3 DNA reads TGTGCCAGCAGTGGCCCGGAGAGCTCCTACGAGCAGTACTTC. Translating gives CASSGPESSYEQYF. The chain employs TRBV2 and TRBJ2-7, with D hard to call. CDR1 is SNHLY and CDR2 is FYNNEI in the germline V gene. V lost 4 bases, J lost 0 bases, and 10 bases lay in between. This CDR3 is built from 14 residues.

V is TRBV19 and J is TRBJ1-5; D is ambiguous. CDR3 length: 14 residues. V was trimmed by 5 bases and J by 6 bases, leaving 14 bases between them. CDR1 and CDR2 (germline): LNHDA, SQIVND (reference sequence). Here the CDR3 reads CASSVPEVGQPQHF. The CDR3 DNA is TGTGCCAGTAGTGTCCCCGAGGTTGGTCAGCCCCAGCATTTT.

The chain links TRBV6-5 to TRBJ2-7; D call uncertain. The CDR3 is made up of 15 amino acids. Germline V gene sequence: CDR1 MNHEY, CDR2 SVGAGI. The V gene lost 3 bases and the J gene lost 3 bases, with 15 bases spanning the gap. CDR3 region: CASSYLTDGYYEQYF. For the CDR3, the DNA is TGTGCCAGCAGTTATCTGACGGACGGATACTACGAGCAGTACTTC.

The chain carries TRBV13 and TRBJ1-4; possible D gene TRBD1, 6 bases. The germline V gene has CDR1 PRHDT and CDR2 FYEKMQ (reference sequence). V lost 5 bases and J 5 bases, leaving 12 bases between the germline ends. This CDR3 region has 14 residues. The CDR3 DNA reads TGTGCCAGCAGCCCTCGGGACACGAATGAAAAACTGTTTTTT. Protein product: CASSPRDTNEKLFF. Full variable domain (outside the CDR3, taken from reference TRBV13 and TRBJ1-4): AAGVIQSPRHLIKEKRETATLKCYPIPRHDTVYWYQQGPGQDPQFLISFYEKMQSDKGSIPDRFSAQQFSDYHSELNMSSLELGDSALYFCASSPRDTNEKLFFGSGTQLSVL.

The rearrangement links TRBV5-1 to TRBJ1-2, with TRBD1 identical over 8 bases. V dropped 0 bases and J dropped 8; count of bases not matched to a gene: 9. This CDR3 contains 15 residues. CDR1 and CDR2 from the germline V gene are SGHRS and YFSETQ. The CDR3: CASSLEGQGARGYTF. The CDR3 region has the DNA TGCGCCAGCAGCTTGGAGGGGCAGGGGGCGCGAGGCTACACCTTC.

This chain uses TRBV9 with TRBJ1-1, with D possibly being TRBD1 (6 bases). This CDR3 has 14 amino acids. V was clipped by 6 bases and J by 1 base, with 13 bases between them. Germline CDR1 SGDLS, CDR2 YYNGEE. In DNA form, the CDR3 reads TGTGCCAGCACAGGGGAACTTCCGAACACTGAAGCTTTCTTT. Residues: CASTGELPNTEAFF.

This clone appeared a single time. V and J are TRBV18 and TRBJ2-2; D remains unclear. The CDR3 is 15 amino acids. The V gene lost 8 bases and the J gene lost 2 bases, with 15 bases spanning the gap. Per germline, CDR1 KGHSH and CDR2 LQKENI. In DNA form, the CDR3 reads TGTGCCAGCCTGTCCCAACGACCCAACACCGGGGAGCTGTTTTTT. It translates to CASLSQRPNTGELFF.

The V and J genes are TRBV5-1 and TRBJ2-7; D perhaps matches TRBD2 (6 bases). The CDR3 consists of 15 residues. V lost 4 bases and J 0 bases, leaving 14 bases between the germline ends. Germline loops: CDR1 SGHRS, CDR2 YFSETQ. The CDR3, as DNA: TGCGCCAGCAGCCTGGGGGGTGGAAGCTCCTACGAGCAGTACTTC. It translates to CASSLGGGSSYEQYF.

This chain links TRBV14 with TRBJ1-3, with D hard to call. The V end was cut by 6 bases, the J end by 0 bases, with 12 bases between. The CDR3 runs to 15 residues. CDR1 is SGHDN and CDR2 is FVKESK in the germline V gene. The CDR3 bases are TGTGCCAGCAGTCAACAGCTAGGCTCTGGAAACACCATATATTTT. It translates to CASSQQLGSGNTIYF.

The rearrangement links TRBV3-1 (or the pseudogene TRBV3-2) to TRBJ1-4, with TRBD1 matching over 8 bases. Per the germline V gene, CDR1 is LGHDT and CDR2 is YNNKEL (reference sequence). Germline trimming cut 3 bases from V and 8 bases from J; bases unmatched to any gene: 11. This CDR3 spans 16 amino acids. DNA for the CDR3: TGTGCCAGCAGCCAGACAGGGGACGCTGGTGGAGAAAAACTGTTTTTT. It encodes CASSQTGDAGGEKLFF.

The chain couples TRBV6-1 to TRBJ2-7; D may be TRBD1 (5 bases). Germline V lookup: CDR1 MNHNS, CDR2 SASEGT. The CDR3 totals 14 residues. V lost 2 bases and J lost 4, with 12 bases in between. The CDR3 DNA is TGTGCCAGCAGTGAACAGGCAGGGCCATACGAGCAGTACTTC. As protein: CASSEQAGPYEQYF.

This clone was seen more than once but under ten times. The chain links TRBV27 to TRBJ2-7; D call uncertain. Germline V lookup: CDR1 MNHEY, CDR2 SMNVEV (reference sequence). This CDR3 is built from 10 residues. Trimming cost V 8 bases and J 7 bases, with 9 bases left between them. CDR3 sequence reads: CASGLREQYF. The CDR3 bases are TGTGCCAGCGGGTTGAGAGAGCAGTACTTC.

The chain combines TRBV5-4 with TRBJ2-1; D uncertain. The CDR3 is 17 amino acids. Trimming removed 4 bases from V and 0 bases from J, with 17 bases in between. CDR1 is SGHNT, CDR2 YYREEE, per germline (reference sequence). CDR3 protein: CASSDGALPRSYNEQFF. CDR3 DNA sequence: TGTGCCAGCAGCGATGGAGCTCTTCCACGCTCCTACAATGAGCAGTTCTTC.

The chain links TRBV9 to TRBJ2-7, with D possibly matching TRBD1 (5 bases). The germline V gene encodes CDR1 SGDLS and CDR2 YYNGEE. V lost 0 bases to trimming and J lost 0 bases, with 10 bases between them. This CDR3 contains 15 residues. The CDR3 nucleotides read TGTGCCAGCAGCGTAGTGACAGCACTCTCCTACGAGCAGTACTTC. Protein product: CASSVVTALSYEQYF.

The chain couples TRBV30 to TRBJ2-4, with a possible D match to TRBD1 (5 bases). This CDR3 region has 15 residues. Germline CDR1 is GTSNPN and CDR2 is SVGIG (reference sequence). V was cut by 1 base and J by 7 bases, with 17 bases left in between. CDR3 nucleotide sequence: TGTGCCTGGAGTGAACCAGGGCTGGTAATGAACATTCAGTACTTC. Encoded protein: CAWSEPGLVMNIQYF.

The chain links TRBV19 to TRBJ1-2, with 11 nucleotides matching TRBD1. The J segment lost 2 bases and the V segment lost 9 bases, leaving 11 bases of the junction unmatched. From germline, CDR1 is LNHDA and CDR2 SQIVND (reference sequence). CDR3 length: 16 amino acids. CDR3 nucleotide sequence: TGTGCCAGCCTATCTCCCGGGACAGGGGGGAACTATGGCTACACCTTC. Residues: CASLSPGTGGNYGYTF.

The V and J genes are TRBV28 and TRBJ1-2; D is possibly TRBD1 (6 bases). Germline V CDR1 and CDR2: MDHEN, SYDVKM. This CDR3 has 15 amino acids. The V and J ends lost 3 bases and 4 bases respectively, with 15 bases between them. The chain's CDR3 is CASSLGVQGGYGYTF. CDR3 bases: TGTGCCAGCAGTTTGGGCGTACAGGGTGGCTATGGCTACACCTTC.

This chain links TRBV7-3 with TRBJ1-1, with D possibly matching TRBD1 (6 bases). The germline V gene encodes CDR1 SGHTA and CDR2 FQGTGA. The CDR3 is made up of 16 amino acids. V lost 2 bases and J 4 bases, leaving 17 bases between the germline ends. Here the CDR3 reads CASSLGPVQGPTEAFF. CDR3 nucleotide sequence: TGTGCCAGCAGCTTAGGGCCGGTACAGGGACCCACTGAAGCTTTCTTT. Full variable domain (rest looked up from reference TRBV7-3 and TRBJ1-1): GAGVSQTPSNKVTEKGKYVELRCDPISGHTALYWYRQSLGQGPEFLIYFQGTGAADDSGLPNDRFFAVRPEGSVSTLKIQRTERGDSAVYLCASSLGPVQGPTEAFFGQGTRLTVV.